These 16 T cell receptor beta chains came from one sample sequenced in a study of blood T cell repertoires in COVID-19. Measured with immunoSEQ multiplex PCR; TCRdb has only the in-frame clones, and not every one. Of 150,000 to 200,000 clones listed, over 80% were seen once; the top ten hold roughly 5%. The source material was PBMCs or T cells enriched from blood (not recorded which). The receptors here all came from a man aged 65 to 85 who had been exposed to COVID-19.

CDR3: CASSAGQNLAGGYTF. The CDR3 DNA reads TGTGCCAGTAGTGCGGGACAGAACCTAGCCGGCGGCTACACCTTC. This chain joins TRBV19 and TRBJ1-2, with 7 bases lining up with TRBD1. The CDR3 runs to 15 residues. Trimming cost V 5 bases and J 8 bases; bases outside gene matches: 14. The germline CDR1 and CDR2 sequences are LNHDA and SQIVND (reference sequence).

The chain uses TRBV5-8 and TRBJ1-5; D is perhaps TRBD1 (5 bases). Trimming took off 0 bases at V and 0 bases at J, with 13 bases between the two ends. Per the germline V gene, CDR1 is SGHTS and CDR2 is YDEGEE. The length of the CDR3 is 17 residues. This CDR3 is CASSLALDSFSNQPQHF. CDR3 coding DNA: TGTGCCAGCAGCTTGGCCCTTGACAGTTTTAGCAATCAGCCCCAGCATTTT.

This clone was detected only a few times. The V gene is TRBV5-4, the J gene TRBJ2-2; possibly TRBD2 for D (6 bases). The CDR3 sequence is 14 residues long. CDR1 and CDR2 (germline): SGHNT, YYREEE (reference sequence). Trimming cost V 3 bases and J 4 bases, with 10 bases left between them. The CDR3 loop is CASSSRDFTGELFF. Written as DNA, the CDR3 is TGTGCCAGCAGCTCCCGGGACTTCACCGGGGAGCTGTTTTTT.

This chain links TRBV29-1 with TRBJ1-1; 7 bases map to TRBD1. The V gene end was trimmed by 7 bases and the J gene end by 4 bases; junction bases not matched to a gene: 9. Looked up from germline, CDR1 is SQVTM and CDR2 is ANQGSEA. The CDR3 extends over 13 amino acids. CDR3 residues: CSAPDREVTEAFF. The CDR3 DNA is TGCAGCGCCCCTGACAGGGAAGTCACTGAAGCTTTCTTT. The whole variable domain, remainder taken from reference TRBV29-1 and TRBJ1-1, is SAVISQKPSRDICQRGTSLTIQCQVDSQVTMMFWYRQQPGQSLTLIATANQGSEATYESGFVIDKFPISRPNLTFSTLTVSNMSPEDSSIYLCSAPDREVTEAFFGQGTRLTVV.

The V gene is TRBV25-1, the J gene TRBJ1-6; D is uncertain. Germline lookup yields CDR1 MGHDK and CDR2 SYGVNS. This CDR3 is built from 13 residues. The V gene lost 8 bases and the J gene lost 10 bases, with 15 bases spanning the gap. The CDR3, as DNA: TGTGCCAGCGGGAACCTCGGAGGCTCACCCCTCCACTTT. Translating gives CASGNLGGSPLHF.

This sequence joins TRBV3-1 (or the pseudogene TRBV3-2) and TRBJ2-7; a possible D gene is TRBD2 (7 bases). Germline V lookup: CDR1 LGHDT, CDR2 YNNKEL (reference sequence). V was clipped by 1 base and J by 0 bases, with 13 bases between them. There are 16 residues in the CDR3. The CDR3: CASSQGSGGSSYEQYF. The CDR3 DNA reads as TGTGCCAGCAGCCAAGGGTCGGGGGGCTCCTCCTACGAGCAGTACTTC.

Concerning this clone: The sample carries other DNA sequences with the same CDR3. This sequence joins TRBV9 and TRBJ2-3; weak D call: TRBD1 (6 bases). The length of the CDR3 is 14 residues. Germline lookup yields CDR1 SGDLS and CDR2 YYNGEE. The germline V and J ends were trimmed by 0 bases and 1 base, with 6 bases remaining between them. CDR3 DNA: TGTGCCAGCAGCGTAGGACAGGGCACAGATACGCAGTATTTT. It yields the protein CASSVGQGTDTQYF.

The CDR3 loop reads CASSLSLRGNYGYTF. The CDR3 DNA follows: TGTGCCAGCAGTTTATCTTTAAGGGGGAACTATGGCTACACCTTC. The J gene is TRBJ1-2, the V gene TRBV27, with D perhaps TRBD1 (6 bases). The CDR3 runs 15 residues. The germline V gene has CDR1 MNHEY and CDR2 SMNVEV (reference sequence). The ends were cut back, 0 bases at V and 2 bases at J, with 10 bases in the middle.

V and J are TRBV15 and TRBJ1-5, with 8 bases lining up with TRBD1. Per germline, CDR1 LNHNV and CDR2 YYDKDF (reference sequence). The CDR3 loop spans 14 amino acids. Unmatched junction bases numbered 4, after V lost 1 base and J lost 8 bases. CDR3 DNA: TGTGCCACCAGCAGAGGGACAGGGTTGGAGCCCCAGCATTTT. It specifies CATSRGTGLEPQHF.

The rearrangement joins TRBV5-6 to TRBJ2-1, with 7 nucleotides matching TRBD1. Unmatched junction bases numbered 5, after V lost 4 bases and J lost 10 bases. This CDR3 comprises 12 residues. The germline gives CDR1 SGHDT, CDR2 YYEEEE. CDR3 DNA: TGTGCCAGCAGCCCAGGGACAGCCGAGCAGTTCTTC. It encodes CASSPGTAEQFF. The entire variable domain, with the rest obtained from reference TRBV5-6 and TRBJ2-1, is as follows: DAGVTQSPTHLIKTRGQQVTLRCSPKSGHDTVSWYQQALGQGPQFIFQYYEEEERQRGNFPDRFSGHQFPNYSSELNVNALLLGDSALYLCASSPGTAEQFFGPGTRLTVL.

The chain uses TRBV5-1 and TRBJ2-1; TRBD1 aligns across 7 bases. From germline, CDR1 is SGHRS and CDR2 YFSETQ. The CDR3 length is 15 residues. After removal of 1 base from V and 3 bases from J, the junction contained 4 bases not matched to a gene. The CDR3: CASSLLGQNYNEQFF. The CDR3 nucleotides are TGCGCCAGCAGCTTGTTGGGACAGAACTACAATGAGCAGTTCTTC. Supplemented by reference TRBV5-1 and TRBJ2-1, the full variable domain reads KAGVTQTPRYLIKTRGQQVTLSCSPISGHRSVSWYQQTPGQGLQFLFEYFSETQRNKGNFPGRFSGRQFSNSRSEMNVSTLELGDSALYLCASSLLGQNYNEQFFGPGTRLTVL.

This clone occurred once. The J gene is TRBJ1-2, the V gene TRBV4-3; perhaps TRBD1 as D (6 bases). Trimming shortened V by 1 base and J by 6 bases, and 18 bases separated the two germline ends. Germline lookup yields CDR1 LGHNA and CDR2 YSLEER. The CDR3 runs 16 residues. The CDR3 loop is CASSQGGGANPNGYTF. In DNA form, the CDR3 reads TGCGCCAGCAGCCAAGGGGGGGGCGCGAACCCCAATGGCTACACCTTC.

The chain joins TRBV5-1 to TRBJ2-7; a possible D gene is TRBD2 (6 bases). In germline, CDR1 is SGHRS, CDR2 YFSETQ. This CDR3 contains 13 residues. Trimming left V 4 bases short and J 6 bases short, with 14 bases between. CDR3 bases: TGCGCCAGCAGCACTCCGGAGGGGATCGAGCAGTACTTC. Residues: CASSTPEGIEQYF. The complete variable domain, with remaining parts taken from reference TRBV5-1 and TRBJ2-7, reads KAGVTQTPRYLIKTRGQQVTLSCSPISGHRSVSWYQQTPGQGLQFLFEYFSETQRNKGNFPGRFSGRQFSNSRSEMNVSTLELGDSALYLCASSTPEGIEQYFGPGTRLTVT.

This chain uses TRBV6-5 with TRBJ2-5, with D unclear. CDR1 is MNHEY and CDR2 is SVGAGI in the germline V gene. This CDR3 has 15 amino acids. Trimming removed 4 bases at V and 0 bases at J, with 12 bases between. CDR3 in amino acids: CASSSYPPDQETQYF. The CDR3 DNA follows: TGTGCCAGCAGTTCGTATCCCCCGGACCAAGAGACCCAGTACTTC.

The gene calls are TRBV5-1 and TRBJ2-7, with 8 nucleotides matching TRBD1. Germline CDR1 is SGHRS and CDR2 is YFSETQ. The CDR3 sequence is 15 residues long. V lost 4 bases and J lost 4; bases outside the gene matches: 10. The CDR3 bases are TGCGCCAGCAGCCGGACTACAGGGGGAAAGTACGAGCAGTACTTC. The encoded protein is CASSRTTGGKYEQYF.

The chain recombines TRBV2 with TRBJ1-5; 9 nucleotides line up with TRBD1. The CDR3 has 14 residues. The V segment lost 5 bases and the J segment 7 bases; nucleotides outside the gene matches: 6. Germline V gene sequence: CDR1 SNHLY, CDR2 FYNNEI. In DNA form, the CDR3 reads TGTGCCAGCAGTCTCACAGGGGGCCGGCAGCCCCAGCATTTT. Protein: CASSLTGGRQPQHF.